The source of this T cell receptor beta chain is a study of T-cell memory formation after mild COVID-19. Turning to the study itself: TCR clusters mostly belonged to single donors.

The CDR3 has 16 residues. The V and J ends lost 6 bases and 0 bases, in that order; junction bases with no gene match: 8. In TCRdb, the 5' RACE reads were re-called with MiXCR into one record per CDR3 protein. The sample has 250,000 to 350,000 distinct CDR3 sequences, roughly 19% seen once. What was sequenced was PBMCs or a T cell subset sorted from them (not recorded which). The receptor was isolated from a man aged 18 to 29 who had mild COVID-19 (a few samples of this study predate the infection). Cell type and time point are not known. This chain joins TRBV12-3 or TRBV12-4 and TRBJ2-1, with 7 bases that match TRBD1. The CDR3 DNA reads TGTGCCAGCAGCCATCCTCCAGGGGGCTCCTACAATGAGCAGTTCTTC. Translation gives CASSHPPGGSYNEQFF.